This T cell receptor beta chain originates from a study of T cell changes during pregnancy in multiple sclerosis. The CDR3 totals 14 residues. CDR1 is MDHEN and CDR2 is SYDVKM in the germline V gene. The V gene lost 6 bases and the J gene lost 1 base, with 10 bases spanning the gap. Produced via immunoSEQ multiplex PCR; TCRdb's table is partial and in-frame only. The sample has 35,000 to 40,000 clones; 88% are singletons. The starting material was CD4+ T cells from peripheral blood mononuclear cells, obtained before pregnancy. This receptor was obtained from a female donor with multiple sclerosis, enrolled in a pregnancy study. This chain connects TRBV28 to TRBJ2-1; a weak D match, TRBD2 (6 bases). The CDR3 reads CASSPSGSYNEQFF. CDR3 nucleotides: TGTGCCAGCAGCCCCAGCGGGTCCTACAATGAGCAGTTCTTC.